These 26 T cell receptor beta chains came from one sample sequenced in a study of T cells in Graves' hyperthyroidism and ophthalmopathy. RNA transcripts yielded amplified TCR beta CDR3 regions. Primed by the HTBI set, a first-round RT-PCR was run on the TCR CDR3. TCRdb called the multiplex PCR reads again in MiXCR, with one record for every CDR3 protein. The sample holds fewer than 800,000 distinct CDR3 sequences; 16% are singletons and the top ten take approximately 8.4%. Sequenced sample: blood. All receptors derive from a young man with Graves' hyperthyroidism.

The chain combines TRBV2 with TRBJ2-7, with a weak D call TRBD2 (6 bases). The CDR3 runs to 15 residues. CDR1 is SNHLY, CDR2 FYNNEI, per germline. V gave up 6 bases and J gave up 0 bases, with 15 bases separating them. The CDR3 loop is CASRLPGLHSYEQYF. CDR3 bases: TGTGCCAGCAGGCTCCCGGGACTCCACTCCTACGAGCAGTACTTC.

The chain uses TRBV20-1 and TRBJ1-5, with D maybe TRBD1 (6 bases). The V gene's germline CDR1 is DFQATT and CDR2 SNEGSKA (reference sequence). The CDR3 runs to 14 residues. Trimming cost V 0 bases and J 7 bases, with 13 bases left between them. The CDR3 DNA follows: TGCAGTGCTAGAGATGGCCAGGGACAACAGCCCCAGCATTTT. This gives the protein CSARDGQGQQPQHF.

In this sample, this clonotype turned up a few times. The chain combines TRBV19 with TRBJ2-7; D might be TRBD2 (6 bases). The germline gives CDR1 LNHDA, CDR2 SQIVND (reference sequence). The CDR3 is 13 residues long. V was clipped by 3 bases and J by 0 bases, with 6 bases between them. This CDR3 is CASSMDYSYEQYF. CDR3 in DNA: TGTGCCAGTAGTATGGACTACTCCTACGAGCAGTACTTC.

This clonotype occurred many times. The rearrangement uses TRBV28 and TRBJ2-7; unclear D gene. The CDR3 covers 12 residues. Germline V gene data show CDR1 as MDHEN and CDR2 as SYDVKM. Trimming removed 2 bases at V and 7 bases at J, with 9 bases between. The CDR3 DNA is TGTGCCAGCAGTTTAGGGTTTCGGGAGCAGTACTTC. This translates into CASSLGFREQYF.

The chain links TRBV30 to TRBJ2-7, with unresolved D. The CDR3 loop spans 14 amino acids. V gave up 4 bases and J gave up 0 bases, with 13 bases separating them. In germline, CDR1 is GTSNPN, CDR2 SVGIG (reference sequence). For the CDR3, the DNA is TGTGCCTGGACCCCCGGCCAAATCTCCTACGAGCAGTACTTC. Translated: CAWTPGQISYEQYF.

This clonotype was observed many times. V is TRBV2 and J is TRBJ1-2; the D is unclear. Trimming pared 8 bases from V and 4 bases from J, leaving 14 bases between. Germline CDR1 is SNHLY and CDR2 is FYNNEI. The CDR3 extends over 13 amino acids. This CDR3 is CASPPGSIYGYTF. DNA of the CDR3: TGTGCCAGCCCTCCGGGGAGTATCTATGGCTACACCTTC.

This clonotype came up many times. This sequence joins TRBV6-2 or TRBV6-3 and TRBJ2-7, with 7 positions matching TRBD2. Looked up from germline, CDR1 is MNHEY and CDR2 is SVGEGT. The CDR3 consists of 13 residues. V lost 6 bases, J lost 2 bases, and 4 bases stayed unmatched. CDR3 in DNA: TGTGCCAGCAGCCGCGGGAGACCCTACGAGCAGTACTTC. This codes for CASSRGRPYEQYF.

This chain joins TRBV20-1 and TRBJ1-2, with TRBD1 as a possible D gene (5 bases). The germline V gene encodes CDR1 DFQATT and CDR2 SNEGSKA (reference sequence). The V end was cut by 1 base, the J end by 3 bases, with 12 bases between. The CDR3 has 14 residues. For the CDR3, the DNA is TGCAGTGCTAGAGTGGACACTCTTCACTATGGCTACACCTTC. Protein sequence: CSARVDTLHYGYTF.

This clonotype was counted at least ten times. The rearrangement uses TRBV30 and TRBJ2-1; 9 bases agree with TRBD2. This CDR3 region has 14 residues. V lost 5 bases to trimming and J lost 4 bases; unmatched junction nucleotides: 6. Germline V gene lookup returns CDR1 GTSNPN and CDR2 SVGIG (reference sequence). The CDR3 loop is CAWCSGSFYNEQFF. The CDR3 DNA is TGTGCCTGGTGTAGCGGGAGTTTTTACAATGAGCAGTTCTTC.

The chain joins TRBV4-1 to TRBJ2-5, with D perhaps TRBD1 (5 bases). Between the trimmed V and J ends, which lost 4 bases and 0 bases, there was a span of 15 bases. This CDR3 contains 16 residues. Germline CDR1 is MGHRA and CDR2 is YSYEKL. The CDR3 sequence is CASSRTLVKYQETQYF. The CDR3 DNA follows: TGCGCCAGCAGCCGGACATTAGTTAAATACCAAGAGACCCAGTACTTC.

The J gene is TRBJ2-7, the V gene TRBV15; TRBD2 matches 11 bases. The CDR3 loop spans 15 amino acids. V shed 4 bases and J 3 bases; nucleotides not matched to a gene: 5. Germline assignment: CDR1 LNHNV and CDR2 YYDKDF (reference sequence). DNA for the CDR3: TGTGCCACCAGCAAAGGAGGGACTAGCGGCTACGAGCAGTACTTC. Amino acid sequence: CATSKGGTSGYEQYF.

The sample holds one count of this clonotype. The V gene is TRBV5-5, the J gene TRBJ1-1, with 9 bases matching TRBD1. The CDR3 is 16 residues long. V trimming: 5 bases; J trimming: 7 bases; junction bases outside the gene matches: 15. Germline assignment: CDR1 SGHKS and CDR2 YYEKEE (reference sequence). The CDR3 DNA sequence: TGTGCCAGCAGTTGGGGGACAGGGTTCGAAGATGGTGAAGCTTTCTTT. Protein: CASSWGTGFEDGEAFF.

Many counts were recorded for this clonotype. The gene calls are TRBV6-1 and TRBJ1-5, with 12 bases lining up with TRBD1. The germline CDR1 and CDR2 sequences are MNHNS and SASEGT. This CDR3 is 16 amino acids long. With V trimmed by 5 bases and J by 1 base, 3 bases remained unmatched. The CDR3 loop reads CASSLGTGGSNQPQHF. CDR3 sequence (DNA): TGTGCCAGCAGTCTTGGGACAGGGGGCAGCAATCAGCCCCAGCATTTT.

This clonotype has a handful of counts. CDR3 coding DNA: TGTGCCACCAGTGATTTGGGATCGGGTGGCGCAGATACGCAGTATTTT. Amino acids: CATSDLGSGGADTQYF. This sequence joins TRBV24-1 and TRBJ2-3, with D hard to call. There are 16 residues in the CDR3. Trimming took off 0 bases at V and 4 bases at J, with 13 bases between the two ends. Germline CDR1 KGHDR, CDR2 SFDVKD.

This clonotype came up a few times. The chain couples TRBV28 to TRBJ1-1, with a weak D call TRBD1 (5 bases). Trimming pared 6 bases from V and 7 bases from J, leaving 12 bases between. Germline V lookup: CDR1 MDHEN, CDR2 SYDVKM. The CDR3 totals 12 residues. This CDR3 reads CASRLLQGEAFF. The CDR3 DNA is TGTGCCAGCAGACTCCTCCAGGGTGAAGCTTTCTTT. The whole variable domain, remainder taken from reference TRBV28 and TRBJ1-1, is DVKVTQSSRYLVKRTGEKVFLECVQDMDHENMFWYRQDPGLGLRLIYFSYDVKMKEKGDIPEGYSVSREKKERFSLILESASTNQTSMYLCASRLLQGEAFFGQGTRLTVV.

This clonotype was detected only a few times. The chain is built from TRBV12-5 and TRBJ2-1, with 7 bases matching TRBD1. V shed 2 bases, J shed 0 bases, and the junction held 7 bases outside the gene matches. Per germline, CDR1 LGHNT and CDR2 FRNRAP. The CDR3 has 17 residues. The CDR3 sequence is CASGLPRGQSSYNEQFF. The CDR3 bases are TGTGCTAGTGGTTTGCCTCGGGGACAGAGCTCCTACAATGAGCAGTTCTTC.

The chain links TRBV4-3 to TRBJ2-3; D tentatively reads TRBD1 or TRBD2 (5 bases each). Trimming cost V 5 bases and J 2 bases, with 14 bases left between them. From germline, CDR1 is LGHNA and CDR2 YSLEER. The length of the CDR3 is 15 residues. The CDR3 region is CASSGDGTDTDTQYF. DNA of the CDR3: TGCGCCAGCAGCGGAGATGGGACGGACACAGATACGCAGTATTTT.

This clonotype came up a few times. The V call is TRBV18, the J call TRBJ1-5; 8 bases fit TRBD1. Germline V CDR1 and CDR2: KGHSH, LQKENI. V shed 3 bases, J shed 6 bases, and the junction held 7 bases outside the gene matches. This CDR3 has 15 amino acids. CDR3 nucleotides: TGTGCCAGCTCACCCAGGACAGGGAGTGGTCAGCCCCAGCATTTT. Protein sequence: CASSPRTGSGQPQHF.

The J gene is TRBJ1-6, the V gene TRBV6-5; tentative D call: TRBD1 (5 bases). CDR3 length equals 16 residues. The V gene's germline CDR1 is MNHEY and CDR2 SVGAGI. The V end lost 3 bases, the J end lost 7 bases, and 16 bases lay between the germline ends. The CDR3 coding sequence is TGTGCCAGCAGTTATCGGGACTCGGAAAGGAATTCACCCCTCCACTTT. This sequence encodes CASSYRDSERNSPLHF.

The chain is built from TRBV20-1 and TRBJ2-3; no clear D gene. Trimming removed 0 bases at V and 4 bases at J, with 11 bases between. Germline-derived CDR1 and CDR2 are DFQATT and SNEGSKA (reference sequence). This CDR3 has 14 residues. The CDR3 is CSARDLVVADTQYF. Written as DNA, the CDR3 is TGCAGTGCTAGAGATCTGGTAGTGGCAGATACGCAGTATTTT.

Regarding this clonotype: This may come from a read error, since a much larger clone is one base off. This CDR3 is CASRPLTSGSTGELFF. CDR3 DNA sequence: TGTGCCAGCAGGCCTTTGACTAGCGGGAGCACCGGGGAGCTGTTTTTT. J is TRBJ2-2 and V is TRBV12-3 or TRBV12-4; TRBD2 aligns across 12 bases. This CDR3 is built from 16 residues. With 6 bases clipped from V and 4 bases from J, the junction kept 6 bases outside the gene matches.

This clonotype was recorded at least ten times. The rearrangement links TRBV11-2 to TRBJ1-1, with D unclear. V lost 2 bases, J lost 6 bases, and 13 bases lay in between. The CDR3 is 14 residues long. Germline V gives CDR1 SGHAT, CDR2 FQNNGV. CDR3 sequence reads: CASSLQAGQSEAFF. The CDR3 region has the DNA TGTGCCAGCAGCTTACAAGCGGGTCAGTCTGAAGCTTTCTTT.

CDR3 in DNA: TGTGCCAGCAGCCCCGGCGGGAGAGGGGACACCATATATTTT. It encodes CASSPGGRGDTIYF. This chain connects TRBV5-6 to TRBJ1-3; possible D gene TRBD1, 5 bases. Trimming shortened V by 4 bases and J by 8 bases, and 16 bases separated the two germline ends. Germline assignment: CDR1 SGHDT and CDR2 YYEEEE. There are 14 residues in the CDR3. Variable domain in full (rest from reference TRBV5-6 and TRBJ1-3): DAGVTQSPTHLIKTRGQQVTLRCSPKSGHDTVSWYQQALGQGPQFIFQYYEEEERQRGNFPDRFSGHQFPNYSSELNVNALLLGDSALYLCASSPGGRGDTIYFGEGSWLTVV.

This clonotype has a count of ten or more. The V gene is TRBV30, the J gene TRBJ2-7, with 8 positions matching TRBD1. The CDR3 loop spans 13 amino acids. The germline V gene encodes CDR1 GTSNPN and CDR2 SVGIG (reference sequence). J gave up 2 bases and V 2 bases, and 2 bases lay outside the gene matches. The DNA of the CDR3 is TGTGCCTGGAGTAAGGGACAGGCCTACGAGCAGTACTTC. It is translated as CAWSKGQAYEQYF.

This clonotype was counted ten times or more. The V call is TRBV28, the J call TRBJ2-1; a weak D match, TRBD1 (5 bases). CDR3 length: 14 residues. Trimming removed 7 bases from V and 3 bases from J, with 13 bases in between. CDR1 is MDHEN and CDR2 is SYDVKM in the germline V gene. CDR3 region: CASISQGNYNEQFF. The DNA of the CDR3 is TGTGCCAGCATCAGCCAGGGTAACTACAATGAGCAGTTCTTC.

This clonotype was counted only a few times. A read error may produce the germline difference seen at one junction end. The V call is TRBV13, the J call TRBJ2-1; the D gene is possibly TRBD2 (7 bases). This CDR3 contains 15 residues. CDR1 and CDR2 from the germline V gene are PRHDT and FYEKMQ (reference sequence). The CDR3 sequence is CASSIGGRGYNEQFF. The CDR3 bases are TGTGCCAGCAGCATAGGGGGGAGGGGGTACAATGAGCAGTTCTTC.